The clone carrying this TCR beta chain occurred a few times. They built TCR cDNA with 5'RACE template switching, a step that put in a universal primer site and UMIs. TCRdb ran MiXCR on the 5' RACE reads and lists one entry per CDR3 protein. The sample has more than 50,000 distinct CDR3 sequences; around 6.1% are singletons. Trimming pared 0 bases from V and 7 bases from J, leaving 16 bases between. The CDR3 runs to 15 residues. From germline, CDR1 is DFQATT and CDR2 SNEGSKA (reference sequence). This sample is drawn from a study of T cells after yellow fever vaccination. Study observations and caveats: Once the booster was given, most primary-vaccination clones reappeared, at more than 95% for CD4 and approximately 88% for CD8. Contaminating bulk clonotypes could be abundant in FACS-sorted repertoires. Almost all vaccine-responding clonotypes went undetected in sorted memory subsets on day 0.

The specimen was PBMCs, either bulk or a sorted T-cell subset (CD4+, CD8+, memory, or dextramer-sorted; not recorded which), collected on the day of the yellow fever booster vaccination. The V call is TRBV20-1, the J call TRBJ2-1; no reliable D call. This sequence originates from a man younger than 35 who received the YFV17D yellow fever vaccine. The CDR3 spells CSARDLDQAANEQFF. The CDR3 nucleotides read TGCAGTGCTAGAGACCTGGACCAAGCCGCTAATGAGCAGTTCTTC.